Presented here are 25 T cell receptor beta chains from one specimen sequenced in a study of response to subunit inactivated influenza vaccine (dated by TCRdb to 2016 to 2019). The method was RT-PCR. Sequencing was carried out with an Illumina HiSeq 2500. The public sequencing data were trimmed at Q25 with fastp and processed into clonotypes with MiXCR by TCRdb, which kept only in-frame beta chains. Merged by CDR3 protein, the rows form single entries marked with the most common genes and DNA. This sample comprises 500,000 to 600,000 distinct CDR3 sequences, around 13% of them detected only once. The ten most abundant clones make up around 10% of the sample. Sequencing was performed on PBMCs from blood, taken about 13 days after vaccination. Receptors were obtained from a man aged 50-60 years who received an inactivated influenza vaccine. Donor details come from another sample of the same person, matched by shared clones.

This clonotype was seen only a few times. This chain links TRBV20-1 with TRBJ2-7; D gene ambiguous. In germline, CDR1 is DFQATT, CDR2 SNEGSKA (reference sequence). This CDR3 is 11 amino acids long. V lost 5 bases and J lost 8, with 13 bases in between. CDR3 amino acids: CSAPAIRQQYF. CDR3 nucleotides: TGCAGTGCTCCGGCTATTAGGCAGCAGTACTTC.

This clonotype has ten or more counts. The gene calls are TRBV5-1 and TRBJ2-2, with D possibly matching TRBD1 (6 bases). Germline assignment: CDR1 SGHRS and CDR2 YFSETQ. V dropped 4 bases and J dropped 5 bases, with 18 bases sitting between them. The CDR3 sequence is 16 residues long. This CDR3 reads CASSPRLGARTGELFF. In DNA form, the CDR3 reads TGCGCCAGCAGCCCCCGCTTGGGGGCGAGAACCGGGGAGCTGTTTTTT.

V is TRBV7-6 and J is TRBJ2-1; 7 nucleotides match TRBD2. V gave up 0 bases and J gave up 5 bases; unmatched junction bases: 7. Germline CDR1 and CDR2: SGHVS and FNYEAQ. The CDR3 has 16 residues. CDR3 in DNA: TGTGCCAGCAGCTTAGCGCCCAGCGGGATCAACAATGAGCAGTTCTTC. Residues: CASSLAPSGINNEQFF.

This chain uses TRBV7-6 with TRBJ2-5; D might be TRBD1 (6 bases). Germline CDR1 and CDR2: SGHVS and FNYEAQ. The CDR3 runs 15 residues. With 4 bases removed from V and 1 base from J, the gap between germline ends came to 13 bases. For the CDR3, the DNA is TGTGCCAGCAGCTATGGACAGACTATCCAAGAGACCCAGTACTTC. This sequence encodes CASSYGQTIQETQYF.

The gene calls are TRBV20-1 and TRBJ2-7; unclear D gene. The CDR3 sequence is 15 residues long. Germline CDR1 is DFQATT and CDR2 is SNEGSKA (reference sequence). The ends were cut back, 0 bases at V and 3 bases at J, with 15 bases in the middle. CDR3 loop: CSARDLDTVNYEQYF. The CDR3 region has the DNA TGCAGTGCTAGAGATCTTGACACGGTCAACTACGAGCAGTACTTC.

This clonotype has a handful of counts. This sequence joins TRBV11-2 and TRBJ2-3, with D uncertain. CDR1 SGHAT and CDR2 FQNNGV come from the germline V gene. V was trimmed by 3 bases and J by 4 bases, leaving 8 bases between them. The CDR3 totals 13 residues. CDR3 sequence (DNA): TGTGCCAGCAGCTTTTACGCGGCAGATACGCAGTATTTT. It yields the protein CASSFYAADTQYF.

This clonotype showed up many times. V gene TRBV20-1 combines with J gene TRBJ1-1; 7 bases are a match to TRBD1. The junction had 7 bases not matched to a gene; V was cut back by 4 bases and J by 8 bases. CDR3 size: 12 residues. Germline CDR1 reads DFQATT; CDR2 reads SNEGSKA (reference sequence). The CDR3 reads CSAKRQGVEAFF. The CDR3 bases are TGCAGTGCTAAGAGGCAGGGGGTGGAAGCTTTCTTT.

This sequence joins TRBV28 and TRBJ2-7; 9 bases map to TRBD1. The CDR3 extends over 13 amino acids. The germline V gene encodes CDR1 MDHEN and CDR2 SYDVKM. V lost 8 bases, J lost 2 bases, and 4 bases stayed unmatched. CDR3 region: CASGTGFTYEQYF. The CDR3 coding sequence is TGTGCCAGCGGGACAGGGTTCACCTACGAGCAGTACTTC.

The chain recombines TRBV20-1 with TRBJ2-7; D may be TRBD2 (6 bases). Trimming took off 2 bases at V and 4 bases at J, with 18 bases between the two ends. The germline CDR1 and CDR2 sequences are DFQATT and SNEGSKA (reference sequence). The CDR3 sequence is 15 residues long. This CDR3 reads CSARLSRDHNYEQYF. The CDR3 DNA reads as TGCAGTGCTAGATTATCGCGGGATCACAATTACGAGCAGTACTTC.

This chain uses TRBV20-1 with TRBJ2-3; the match to TRBD2 covers 8 bases. Germline V gene sequence: CDR1 DFQATT, CDR2 SNEGSKA (reference sequence). Losses at the gene ends were 4 bases for V and 8 bases for J; bases not matched to a gene: 11. There are 14 residues in the CDR3. CDR3: CSATPGGAKTTQYF. The CDR3, as DNA: TGCAGTGCTACACCCGGGGGGGCAAAGACTACGCAGTATTTT.

This clonotype occurred many times. V usage is TRBV10-3 and J usage is TRBJ1-1, with D perhaps matching TRBD1 (5 bases). The CDR3 has 15 amino acids. Germline CDR1 reads ENHRY; CDR2 reads SYGVKD. The V gene lost 2 bases and the J gene lost 3 bases, with 13 bases spanning the gap. The CDR3 coding sequence is TGTGCCATCAGTGAGGGCCGGGGGTTTGACACTGAAGCTTTCTTT. Residues: CAISEGRGFDTEAFF.

The chain has TRBV7-2 and TRBJ1-1; tentative D call: TRBD1 (6 bases). Germline CDR1 is SGHTA and CDR2 is FQGNSA. The ends were cut back, 1 base at V and 0 bases at J, with 15 bases in the middle. CDR3 size: 17 residues. This CDR3 is CASSLVWTASMNTEAFF. The CDR3 DNA reads TGTGCCAGCAGCTTAGTCTGGACAGCTTCCATGAACACTGAAGCTTTCTTT.

The V gene is TRBV5-1, the J gene TRBJ2-2, with a tentative D call TRBD2 (6 bases). The germline CDR1 and CDR2 sequences are SGHRS and YFSETQ. CDR3 length equals 16 residues. V was trimmed by 9 bases and J by 3 bases, leaving 21 bases between them. CDR3 in amino acids: CATTVDRDFDTGELFF. DNA of the CDR3: TGCGCCACCACTGTCGACCGGGACTTCGACACCGGGGAGCTGTTTTTT. Full variable domain (outside the CDR3, taken from reference TRBV5-1 and TRBJ2-2): KAGVTQTPRYLIKTRGQQVTLSCSPISGHRSVSWYQQTPGQGLQFLFEYFSETQRNKGNFPGRFSGRQFSNSRSEMNVSTLELGDSALYLCATTVDRDFDTGELFFGEGSRLTVL.

Only a few counts were recorded for this clonotype. The J gene is TRBJ2-3, the V gene TRBV5-8, with 10 bases identical to TRBD2. The CDR3 is made up of 16 amino acids. Losses at the gene ends were 4 bases for V and 1 base for J; bases not matched to a gene: 6. Germline values: CDR1 SGHTS, CDR2 YDEGEE. The CDR3 loop reads CASSTGTSAGTDTQYF. CDR3 nucleotide sequence: TGTGCCAGCAGCACAGGGACTAGCGCCGGCACAGATACGCAGTATTTT.

The chain has TRBV7-2 and TRBJ2-7; D may be TRBD2 (6 bases). CDR1 SGHTA and CDR2 FQGNSA come from the germline V gene. V lost 0 bases and J 5 bases, leaving 11 bases between the germline ends. The CDR3 has 14 residues. The CDR3 DNA sequence: TGTGCCAGCAGCTTAGCCAGGGCGGGACACGAGCAGTACTTC. This translates into CASSLARAGHEQYF.

The chain uses TRBV5-1 and TRBJ2-1; D is uncertain. The CDR3 contains 13 residues. V dropped 4 bases and J dropped 6 bases, with 11 bases sitting between them. From germline, CDR1 is SGHRS and CDR2 YFSETQ. The CDR3 sequence: CASSLRRSNEQFF. In nucleotides, the CDR3 is TGCGCCAGCAGCCTCCGTAGATCCAATGAGCAGTTCTTC. Full variable domain (outside the CDR3, taken from reference TRBV5-1 and TRBJ2-1): KAGVTQTPRYLIKTRGQQVTLSCSPISGHRSVSWYQQTPGQGLQFLFEYFSETQRNKGNFPGRFSGRQFSNSRSEMNVSTLELGDSALYLCASSLRRSNEQFFGPGTRLTVL.

This clonotype was found once. This chain joins TRBV5-1 and TRBJ2-6, with a tentative D call TRBD2 (6 bases). The CDR3 contains 18 residues. V lost 0 bases to trimming and J lost 3 bases, with 16 bases between them. Germline-derived CDR1 and CDR2 are SGHRS and YFSETQ. In DNA form, the CDR3 reads TGCGCCAGCAGCTTGGCGTTCGGAGGGGCCAGTGGGGCCAACGTCCTGACTTTC. Its translation is CASSLAFGGASGANVLTF.

This clonotype was observed a handful of times. The chain uses TRBV23-1 and TRBJ2-1; D is unclear. TRBV23-1 is labeled an ORF, and its function is uncertain. The CDR3 is 15 residues long. Trimming left V 6 bases short and J 3 bases short, with 15 bases between. CDR3 nucleotide sequence: TGCGCCAGCAGCCCCAAGGGCGACCTCTACAATGAGCAGTTCTTC. Translation gives CASSPKGDLYNEQFF.

The chain is built from TRBV6-5 and TRBJ2-7; TRBD2 might be the D (5 bases). There are 15 residues in the CDR3. Germline V gives CDR1 MNHEY, CDR2 SVGAGI. Trimming shortened V by 2 bases and J by 0 bases, and 11 bases separated the two germline ends. CDR3 DNA: TGTGCCAGCAGTTACGCCGGGGAGCCCTCCTACGAGCAGTACTTC. It yields the protein CASSYAGEPSYEQYF.

The sample holds a few counts of this clonotype. The chain recombines TRBV5-1 with TRBJ2-3; 8 bases are a match to TRBD1. CDR3 length: 16 amino acids. CDR1 is SGHRS, CDR2 YFSETQ, per germline. With 0 bases clipped from V and 5 bases from J, the junction kept 8 bases outside the gene matches. Here the CDR3 reads CASSLEGQGAVDTQYF. Here the CDR3 DNA reads TGCGCCAGCAGCTTGGAGGGGCAGGGGGCGGTAGATACGCAGTATTTT.

The chain employs TRBV5-4 and TRBJ2-7, with 10 bases matching TRBD2. CDR1 and CDR2 from the germline V gene are SGHNT and YYREEE (reference sequence). V lost 3 bases and J lost 0; bases outside the gene matches: 18. The length of the CDR3 is 20 residues. CDR3 region: CASSSLTSGIDRTYSYEQYF. CDR3 DNA: TGTGCCAGCAGCTCCCTCACTAGCGGGATCGACCGGACTTACTCCTACGAGCAGTACTTC. The full variable domain, rest sourced from reference TRBV5-4 and TRBJ2-7, is ETGVTQSPTHLIKTRGQQVTLRCSSQSGHNTVSWYQQALGQGPQFIFQYYREEENGRGNFPPRFSGLQFPNYSSELNVNALELDDSALYLCASSSLTSGIDRTYSYEQYFGPGTRLTVT.

The chain is built from TRBV6-1 and TRBJ2-5, with 9 positions matching TRBD1. CDR1 and CDR2 (germline): MNHNS, SASEGT. This CDR3 has 15 amino acids. V shed 6 bases and J 5 bases; nucleotides not matched to a gene: 10. The CDR3 reads CASRIGQGIRETQYF. The CDR3 DNA follows: TGTGCCAGCAGAATCGGACAGGGGATAAGGGAGACCCAGTACTTC.

There are a few counts of this clonotype. The V and J genes are TRBV18 and TRBJ1-3; possible D gene TRBD1, 5 bases. The germline V gene encodes CDR1 KGHSH and CDR2 LQKENI. This CDR3 region has 16 residues. V lost 0 bases to trimming and J lost 0 bases, with 9 bases between them. The CDR3 DNA follows: TGTGCCAGCTCACCACCGCAGGGTATCTCTGGAAACACCATATATTTT. Protein product: CASSPPQGISGNTIYF.

This clonotype was counted only a few times. The chain combines TRBV30 with TRBJ1-2; D unresolved. Trimming took off 1 base at V and 1 base at J, with 13 bases between the two ends. The germline gives CDR1 GTSNPN, CDR2 SVGIG (reference sequence). The length of the CDR3 is 15 residues. This CDR3 is CAWSGVTDLNYGYTF. The CDR3 DNA is TGTGCCTGGAGTGGGGTTACGGACCTTAACTATGGCTACACCTTC. The full variable domain, rest sourced from reference TRBV30 and TRBJ1-2, is SQTIHQWPATLVQPVGSPLSLECTVEGTSNPNLYWYRQAAGRGLQLLFYSVGIGQISSEVPQNLSASRPQDRQFILSSKKLLLSDSGFYLCAWSGVTDLNYGYTFGSGTRLTVV.

The CDR3 DNA follows: TGTGCCAGCAGGGAGTACCATGTGGGCTATGGCTACACCTTC. Translated: CASREYHVGYGYTF. This rearrangement joins TRBV6-1 to TRBJ1-2; D remains ambiguous. Germline V gene lookup returns CDR1 MNHNS and CDR2 SASEGT. The length of the CDR3 is 14 residues. Trimming shortened V by 6 bases and J by 4 bases, and 15 bases separated the two germline ends.